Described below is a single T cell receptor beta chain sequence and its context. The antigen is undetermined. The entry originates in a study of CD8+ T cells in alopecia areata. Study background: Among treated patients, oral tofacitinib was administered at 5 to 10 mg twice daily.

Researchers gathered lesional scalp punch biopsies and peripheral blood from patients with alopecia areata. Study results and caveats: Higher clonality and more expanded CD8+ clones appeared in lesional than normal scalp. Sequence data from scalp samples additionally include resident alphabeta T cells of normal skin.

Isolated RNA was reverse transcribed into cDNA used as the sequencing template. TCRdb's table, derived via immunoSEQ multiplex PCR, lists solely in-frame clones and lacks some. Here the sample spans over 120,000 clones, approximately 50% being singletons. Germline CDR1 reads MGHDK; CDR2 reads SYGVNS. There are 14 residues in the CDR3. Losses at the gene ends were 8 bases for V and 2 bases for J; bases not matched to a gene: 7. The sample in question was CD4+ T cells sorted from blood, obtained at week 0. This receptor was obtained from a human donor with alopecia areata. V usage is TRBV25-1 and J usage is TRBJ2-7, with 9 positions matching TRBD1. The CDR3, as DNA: TGTGCCAGCGACACCGGGACAGGGCCCTACGAGCAGTACTTC. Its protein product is CASDTGTGPYEQYF.